This T cell receptor (beta chain) was captured in a study of CD8 T cells in ankylosing spondylitis. Study-wide findings and caveats: Clones that were linked to disease were CD8+ and were relatively rare in peripheral blood. Reports say disease-linked clones showed up significantly more in matched ankylosing spondylitis synovial fluid. Made up of 7 to 9 highly homologous variants, a TCR beta motif appeared characteristic of ankylosing spondylitis blood.

V dropped 2 bases and J dropped 0 bases, with 8 bases sitting between them. The CDR3 loop spans 15 amino acids. In germline, CDR1 is MRHNA, CDR2 SNTAGT. Construction of TCR beta libraries was performed using quantitative 5'-RACE with molecular barcodes. From the 5' RACE reads, TCRdb called clonotypes with MiXCR, one entry per CDR3 protein. The data show approximately 140,000 distinct CDR3 sequences, roughly 44% seen once. Details on this clonotype: Its antigen is unknown.

V usage is TRBV6-4 and J usage is TRBJ1-5; D is possibly TRBD1 (6 bases). The specimen was synovial fluid, either unsorted or a sorted T cell fraction (not recorded which). This sequence originates from a male donor with ankylosing spondylitis. The CDR3 loop is CASSDPGDSNQPQHF. CDR3 bases: TGTGCCAGCAGTGACCCAGGGGATAGCAATCAGCCCCAGCATTTT.